This T cell receptor beta chain appears in the sequencing data of a study of shared clonotypes between healthy human individuals. The study, taken as a whole, reports: Sequencing depth was expected to affect clonotype sharing among donors.

Repertoires were generated with immunoSEQ multiplex PCR, while TCRdb's copy carries only in-frame clones and drops some. The sample comprises about 2.3 million clones, more than 80% of which are singletons, and around 0.4% rests with the top ten. To note about this clone: The antigen is not known.

Germline assignment: CDR1 SGHNT and CDR2 YYREEE (reference sequence). CDR3 length: 14 amino acids. Trimming removed 4 bases at V and 2 bases at J, with 13 bases between. V usage is TRBV5-4 and J usage is TRBJ2-7; no firm D call. Sequencing input: naive CD4+ T cells from PBMCs. This sample's subset: CD45RA+ positively selected. The source of this sequence is a man in his late teens or twenties in good health. Some clones in this sample may be carry-over from other donors' samples. The CDR3 DNA reads as TGTGCCAGCAGCCGCCCGAGCTCCGCCTACGAGCAGTACTTC. Amino acid sequence: CASSRPSSAYEQYF.